What follows are 24 T cell receptor beta chains derived from one specimen sequenced in a study of CD8+ T cells in alopecia areata. As the sequencing template, cDNA was produced by extracting RNA and reverse transcribing it. Assay: immunoSEQ multiplex PCR; the TCRdb copy retains only in-frame clones and omits some. The sample holds some 110,000 clones, roughly 68% seen once. Source material: CD4+ T cells sorted from blood. The receptors were sampled from a human donor in good health.

This chain connects TRBV7-9 to TRBJ1-1, with no clear D. Between the trimmed V and J ends, which lost 3 bases and 1 base, there was a span of 6 bases. CDR3 size: 13 residues. From germline, CDR1 is SEHNR and CDR2 FQNEAQ (reference sequence). The DNA of the CDR3 is TGTGCCAGCAGCTTCGGAGGGAACACTGAAGCTTTCTTT. The encoded protein is CASSFGGNTEAFF.

The chain recombines TRBV30 with TRBJ2-7; D is perhaps TRBD1 (5 bases). Looked up from germline, CDR1 is GTSNPN and CDR2 is SVGIG (reference sequence). Trimming cost V 5 bases and J 1 base, with 15 bases left between them. The length of the CDR3 is 14 residues. The CDR3 DNA reads as TGTGCCTGGGGAAGAAAGGGGAAGTCCTACGAGCAGTACTTC. It codes for CAWGRKGKSYEQYF.

The table lists this clone with a few counts. V usage is TRBV27 and J usage is TRBJ2-4; D is tentatively TRBD1 or TRBD2 (5 bases each). V lost 4 bases to trimming and J lost 0 bases, with 16 bases between them. The germline CDR1 and CDR2 sequences are MNHEY and SMNVEV (reference sequence). The CDR3 extends over 17 amino acids. Written as DNA, the CDR3 is TGTGCCAGCAGTTCGGGGTCGGGGACCATAGCCAAAAACATTCAGTACTTC. Residues: CASSSGSGTIAKNIQYF.

This CDR3 reads CSVGTSSNQPQHF. The CDR3 nucleotides are TGCAGCGTTGGGACGAGTAGCAATCAGCCCCAGCATTTT. The chain employs TRBV29-1 and TRBJ1-5; D remains ambiguous. The CDR3 runs 13 residues. CDR1 and CDR2 (germline): SQVTM, ANQGSEA. V was shortened by 4 bases and J by 0 bases, with 7 bases between the two germline ends.

The chain combines TRBV5-1 with TRBJ1-6; D remains ambiguous. Trimming removed 0 bases from V and 6 bases from J, with 10 bases in between. Germline V CDR1 and CDR2: SGHRS, YFSETQ. This CDR3 is 15 amino acids long. CDR3 sequence (DNA): TGCGCCAGCAGCTTGGGAGGACGGAGTAATTCACCCCTCCACTTT. It translates to CASSLGGRSNSPLHF.

The rearrangement uses TRBV14 and TRBJ1-1, with unresolved D. CDR1 is SGHDN and CDR2 is FVKESK in the germline V gene. The CDR3 covers 15 residues. Trimming removed 4 bases at V and 5 bases at J, with 17 bases between. In DNA, the CDR3 is TGTGCCAGCAGCCGCACCGGGGAGGGATTGACTGAAGCTTTCTTT. Protein product: CASSRTGEGLTEAFF.

The CDR3 bases are TGTGCCTGGGGGGGTTCGACAGGCCCCTTAGAGACCCAGTACTTC. It is translated as CAWGGSTGPLETQYF. The genes are TRBV30 and TRBJ2-5, with TRBD1 as a possible D gene (6 bases). The CDR3 spans 15 residues. The V and J ends lost 5 bases and 4 bases respectively, with 20 bases between them. Germline CDR1 GTSNPN, CDR2 SVGIG (reference sequence).

The V call is TRBV19, the J call TRBJ1-2, with unresolved D. The CDR3 is 15 amino acids. Trimming cost V 9 bases and J 11 bases, with 28 bases left between them. The germline gives CDR1 LNHDA, CDR2 SQIVND (reference sequence). CDR3 sequence reads: CASSDRADSLLRYTF. The DNA of the CDR3 is TGTGCCAGCAGCGATCGGGCAGATTCTTTACTTAGGTACACCTTC.

The chain links TRBV7-8 to TRBJ1-6; 8 nucleotides match TRBD1. V lost 6 bases and J lost 7; bases outside the gene matches: 5. This CDR3 has 14 residues. Germline lookup yields CDR1 SGHVS and CDR2 FQNEAQ. The CDR3 protein is CASRIQGGNSPLHF. The DNA for the CDR3 is TGTGCCAGCAGGATACAGGGGGGAAATTCACCCCTCCACTTT. Full variable domain (rest looked up from reference TRBV7-8 and TRBJ1-6): GAGVSQSPRYKVAKRGQDVALRCDPISGHVSLFWYQQALGQGPEFLTYFQNEAQLDKSGLPSDRFFAERPEGSVSTLKIQRTQQEDSAVYLCASRIQGGNSPLHFGNGTRLTVT.

CDR3 residues: CASSDLFGTSGETQYF. The CDR3 DNA sequence: TGTGCCAGCAGTGACCTCTTCGGGACTAGCGGAGAGACCCAGTACTTC. The rearrangement uses TRBV6-1 and TRBJ2-5, with 11 bases that match TRBD2. CDR1 MNHNS and CDR2 SASEGT come from the germline V gene. V trimming: 3 bases; J trimming: 4 bases; junction bases outside the gene matches: 7. The CDR3 totals 16 residues.

V and J are TRBV2 and TRBJ2-3; 12 bases fit TRBD2. The J segment lost 4 bases and the V segment lost 5 bases, leaving 10 bases of the junction unmatched. The CDR3 has 17 amino acids. Germline V lookup: CDR1 SNHLY, CDR2 FYNNEI. The CDR3 DNA reads TGTGCCAGCAGTCCCTTAGTTGCTAGCGGGGGGGCAGATACGCAGTATTTT. It specifies CASSPLVASGGADTQYF. The full variable domain, in which reference TRBV2 and TRBJ2-3 provide the parts outside the CDR3, is EPEVTQTPSHQVTQMGQEVILRCVPISNHLYFYWYRQILGQKVEFLVSFYNNEISEKSEIFDDQFSVERPDGSNFTLKIRSTKLEDSAMYFCASSPLVASGGADTQYFGPGTRLTVL.

The chain has TRBV6-5 and TRBJ2-5; D perhaps matches TRBD2 (6 bases). Per germline, CDR1 MNHEY and CDR2 SVGAGI. Trimming removed 5 bases at V and 3 bases at J, with 16 bases between. The CDR3 sequence is 15 residues long. The chain's CDR3 is CASSRAGPGKETQYF. In DNA, the CDR3 is TGTGCCAGCAGTCGAGCGGGCCCCGGTAAAGAGACCCAGTACTTC.

The chain has TRBV11-2 and TRBJ2-1; no definite D call. The germline gives CDR1 SGHAT, CDR2 FQNNGV. V shed 1 base and J shed 7 bases, with 11 bases lying between them. This CDR3 region has 14 residues. The CDR3 reads CASSLVPGMNEQFF. The CDR3 nucleotides are TGTGCCAGCAGCTTAGTGCCAGGAATGAATGAGCAGTTCTTC.

The chain is built from TRBV5-1 and TRBJ1-2, with D unclear. V lost 3 bases to trimming and J lost 6 bases, with 15 bases between them. Germline assignment: CDR1 SGHRS and CDR2 YFSETQ. CDR3 size: 14 residues. The CDR3: CASSSNRLVDGYTF. The DNA of the CDR3 is TGCGCCAGCAGCTCTAATCGGTTGGTCGATGGCTACACCTTC.

This clone was seen a handful of times. The chain is built from TRBV6-5 and TRBJ2-5; the match to TRBD1 covers 7 bases. V trimming: 5 bases; J trimming: 5 bases; junction bases outside the gene matches: 11. CDR1 is MNHEY and CDR2 is SVGAGI in the germline V gene. The CDR3 extends over 15 amino acids. DNA for the CDR3: TGTGCCAGCAGTAATGGACAGGCTCAAGTGGAGACCCAGTACTTC. Encoded protein: CASSNGQAQVETQYF.

The gene calls are TRBV29-1 and TRBJ1-2; D perhaps matches TRBD1 (5 bases). The CDR3 loop spans 13 amino acids. Deletions cut 6 bases from V and 0 bases from J, with 11 bases between. Germline V gene lookup returns CDR1 SQVTM and CDR2 ANQGSEA. In nucleotides, the CDR3 is TGCAGCGTGCAGGGCCAAGCTAACTATGGCTACACCTTC. Its protein is CSVQGQANYGYTF.

Only a few counts were recorded for this clone. J is TRBJ1-2 and V is TRBV14; D is undetermined. CDR1 and CDR2 from the germline V gene are SGHDN and FVKESK. The CDR3 has 15 amino acids. Trimming shortened V by 0 bases and J by 7 bases, and 15 bases separated the two germline ends. CDR3 nucleotide sequence: TGTGCCAGCAGCCAAGATCCGACAAGGGTTCCTGGCTACACCTTC. Its translation: CASSQDPTRVPGYTF.

This clone was counted between two and nine times. This chain connects TRBV2 to TRBJ2-3; D not certain. This CDR3 region has 12 residues. In germline, CDR1 is SNHLY, CDR2 FYNNEI. V lost 4 bases and J lost 2, with 4 bases in between. CDR3 residues: CASSGYTDTQYF. The CDR3 DNA follows: TGTGCCAGCAGTGGGTACACAGATACGCAGTATTTT.

This clone was observed a few times. J is TRBJ1-5 and V is TRBV19; 8 bases map to TRBD1. J lost 7 bases, V lost 3 bases, and 2 bases had no gene match. Per germline, CDR1 LNHDA and CDR2 SQIVND (reference sequence). The CDR3 has 13 residues. CDR3 bases: TGTGCCAGTAGTATCCAGGGGGCCCAGCCCCAGCATTTT. Amino acids: CASSIQGAQPQHF.

V and J are TRBV6-5 and TRBJ2-7, with 8 bases lining up with TRBD1. Trimming removed 4 bases from V and 3 bases from J; junction bases left unmatched: 8. Germline assignment: CDR1 MNHEY and CDR2 SVGAGI. This CDR3 has 15 residues. CDR3: CASSSGQGAYYEQYF. The DNA of the CDR3 is TGTGCCAGCAGTTCCGGACAGGGAGCCTACTACGAGCAGTACTTC.

This clone appeared a single time. The V and J genes are TRBV2 and TRBJ2-5, with no clear D. The CDR3 extends over 14 amino acids. Germline V CDR1 and CDR2: SNHLY, FYNNEI. The V end was cut by 1 base, the J end by 0 bases, with 6 bases between. The CDR3 coding sequence is TGTGCCAGCAGTGAAGTTGCGAACCAAGAGACCCAGTACTTC. Its translation is CASSEVANQETQYF. Looking up the rest from reference TRBV2 and TRBJ2-5 gives the full variable domain: EPEVTQTPSHQVTQMGQEVILRCVPISNHLYFYWYRQILGQKVEFLVSFYNNEISEKSEIFDDQFSVERPDGSNFTLKIRSTKLEDSAMYFCASSEVANQETQYFGPGTRLLVL.

This clone was counted a single time. Other DNA sequences in this specimen translate into the identical CDR3. The chain carries TRBV29-1 and TRBJ2-3; D remains ambiguous. Germline V lookup: CDR1 SQVTM, CDR2 ANQGSEA. The CDR3 is 13 residues long. V lost 4 bases to trimming and J lost 2 bases, with 10 bases between them. The CDR3: CSVVGRYTDTQYF. The DNA of the CDR3 is TGCAGCGTTGTAGGAAGATACACAGATACGCAGTATTTT.

This clone appeared a few times. The rearrangement uses TRBV29-1 and TRBJ2-3; D is tentatively TRBD1 or TRBD2 (5 bases each). The CDR3 is 14 amino acids. The germline V and J ends were trimmed by 6 bases and 3 bases, with 16 bases remaining between them. The germline V gene has CDR1 SQVTM and CDR2 ANQGSEA. CDR3 sequence: CSVGPGRKTDTQYF. Here the CDR3 DNA reads TGCAGCGTGGGACCGGGACGGAAAACAGATACGCAGTATTTT.

The chain recombines TRBV27 with TRBJ1-5; D ambiguous. V gave up 5 bases and J gave up 3 bases, with 17 bases separating them. Looked up from germline, CDR1 is MNHEY and CDR2 is SMNVEV (reference sequence). The CDR3 is made up of 16 amino acids. CDR3 protein: CASSPLGRANNQPQHF. The CDR3 bases are TGTGCCAGCAGTCCCCTTGGGAGGGCCAACAATCAGCCCCAGCATTTT.